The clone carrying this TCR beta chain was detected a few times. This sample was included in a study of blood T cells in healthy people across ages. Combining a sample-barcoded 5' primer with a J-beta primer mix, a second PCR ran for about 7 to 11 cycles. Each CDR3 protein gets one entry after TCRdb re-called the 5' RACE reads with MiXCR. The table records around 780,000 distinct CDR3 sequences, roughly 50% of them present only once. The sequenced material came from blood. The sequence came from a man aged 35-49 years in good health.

Here the CDR3 DNA reads TGTGCCAGCAGCGCACACAGGGATACCTTCTCTGGGGCCAACGTCCTGACTTTC. Its protein product is CASSAHRDTFSGANVLTF. This rearrangement joins TRBV4-2 to TRBJ2-6; the D gene is possibly TRBD1 (6 bases). The CDR3 has 18 residues. Trimming took off 5 bases at V and 0 bases at J, with 17 bases between the two ends. Germline values: CDR1 LGHNA, CDR2 YNFKEQ.